This TCR beta chain was captured in a study of cytomegalovirus exposure and HLA in healthy donors. The germline V gene encodes CDR1 SQVTM and CDR2 ANQGSEA. There are 13 residues in the CDR3. The V gene end was trimmed by 7 bases and the J gene end by 7 bases; junction bases not matched to a gene: 7. Produced via immunoSEQ multiplex PCR; TCRdb's table is partial and in-frame only. The repertoire holds some 49,000 clones, around 94% seen once, with roughly 1.4% in the top ten. The sequenced sample was PBMCs. The clonotype comes from a man aged 18 to 35 in good health and CMV-seronegative. The gene calls are TRBV29-1 and TRBJ1-4; 9 nucleotides align to TRBD1. The CDR3 loop is CSASGQGGEKLFF. Here the CDR3 DNA reads TGCAGCGCTTCGGGACAGGGCGGTGAAAAACTGTTTTTT.